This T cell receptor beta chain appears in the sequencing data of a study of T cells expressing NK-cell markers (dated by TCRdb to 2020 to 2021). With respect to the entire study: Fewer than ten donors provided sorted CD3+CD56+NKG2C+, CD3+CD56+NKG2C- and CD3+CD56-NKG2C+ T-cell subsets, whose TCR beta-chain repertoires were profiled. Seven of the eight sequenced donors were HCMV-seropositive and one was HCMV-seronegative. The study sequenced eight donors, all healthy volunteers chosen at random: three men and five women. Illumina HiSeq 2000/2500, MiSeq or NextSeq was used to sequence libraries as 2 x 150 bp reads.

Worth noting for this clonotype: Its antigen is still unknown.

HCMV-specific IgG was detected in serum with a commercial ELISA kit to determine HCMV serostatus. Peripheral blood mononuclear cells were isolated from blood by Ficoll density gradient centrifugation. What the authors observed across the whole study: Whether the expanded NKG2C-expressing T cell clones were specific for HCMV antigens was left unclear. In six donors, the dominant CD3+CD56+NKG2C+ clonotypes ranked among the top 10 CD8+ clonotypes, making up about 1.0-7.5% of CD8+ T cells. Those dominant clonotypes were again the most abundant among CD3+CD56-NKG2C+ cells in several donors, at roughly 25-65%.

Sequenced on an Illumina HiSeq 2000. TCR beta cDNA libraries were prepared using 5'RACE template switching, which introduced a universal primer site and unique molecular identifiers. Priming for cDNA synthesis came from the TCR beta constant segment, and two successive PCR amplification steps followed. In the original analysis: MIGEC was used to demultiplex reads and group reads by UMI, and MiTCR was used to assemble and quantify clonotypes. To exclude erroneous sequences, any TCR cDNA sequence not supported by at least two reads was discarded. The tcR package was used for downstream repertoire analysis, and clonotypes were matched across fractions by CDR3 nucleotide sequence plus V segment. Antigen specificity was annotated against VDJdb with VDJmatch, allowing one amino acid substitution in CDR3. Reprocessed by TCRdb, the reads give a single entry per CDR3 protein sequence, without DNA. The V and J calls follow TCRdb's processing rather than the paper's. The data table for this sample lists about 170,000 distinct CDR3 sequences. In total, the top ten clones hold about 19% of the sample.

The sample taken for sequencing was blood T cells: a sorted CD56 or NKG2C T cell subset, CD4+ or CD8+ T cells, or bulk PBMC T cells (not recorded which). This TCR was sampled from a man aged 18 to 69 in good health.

The CDR3 amino acid sequence is: CASSLGAAAIYEQYF. The sequence joins TRBV5-1 to TRBJ2-7; checking the TCRdb D call of TRBD1 is not possible without DNA. From the cysteine through the phenylalanine, the CDR3 covers 15 amino acids. No nucleotide data were recorded. Via the germline V gene, CDR1 is SGHRS and CDR2 YFSETQ.